Listed here are 31 T cell receptor beta chains from one sample, sequenced in a study of Ad26.COV2.S vaccination and SARS-CoV-2 variants. Sequencing used immunoSEQ multiplex PCR; TCRdb keeps in-frame clones, though not all of them. The sample records fewer than 600,000 clones, approximately 90% being singletons. The treatment is: roughly 20 received Ad26.COV2.S at low or high dose, single or two shots; roughly five received placebo; per-sample allocation not given. Material that was analyzed had been drawn on day 63 after the first vaccine or placebo injection. This specimen consisted of peripheral blood, obtained in a trial of Ad26.COV2.S vaccine versus placebo. These TCRs come from a person between 18 and 60 years old who received the Ad26.COV2.S COVID-19 vaccine or a placebo.

J is TRBJ2-1 and V is TRBV24-1; TRBD2 matches at 8 bases. Germline trimming cut 8 bases from V and 1 base from J; bases unmatched to any gene: 0. CDR3 length: 13 residues. Per germline, CDR1 KGHDR and CDR2 SFDVKD. The CDR3 DNA sequence: TGTGCCACCACGGGGGGGTCCTACAATGAGCAGTTCTTC. Translating it yields CATTGGSYNEQFF.

Comments on this clone: The same CDR3 arises from other DNA sequences in this sample as well. This chain connects TRBV18 to TRBJ2-3; D is unresolved. Germline values: CDR1 KGHSH, CDR2 LQKENI. V gave up 6 bases and J gave up 1 base, with 8 bases separating them. The CDR3 is 13 residues long. The CDR3 spells CASSPSGTDTQYF. CDR3 sequence (DNA): TGTGCCAGCTCCCCTTCGGGCACAGATACGCAGTATTTT.

This clone was observed once. V gene TRBV11-3 combines with J gene TRBJ2-2; TRBD1 matches 7 bases. The CDR3 runs to 16 residues. CDR1 SGHNT and CDR2 YENEEA come from the germline V gene. J was trimmed by 4 bases and V by 1 base; bases with no gene match: 6. The CDR3 nucleotides are TGTGCCAGCAGCTTAGGGATGGGGACAGTCACCGGGGAGCTGTTTTTT. Residues: CASSLGMGTVTGELFF.

This chain connects TRBV28 to TRBJ2-7, with D possibly matching TRBD2 (5 bases). Germline lookup yields CDR1 MDHEN and CDR2 SYDVKM. The CDR3 length is 12 residues. The ends were cut back, 5 bases at V and 8 bases at J, with 13 bases in the middle. For the CDR3, the DNA is TGTGCCAGCAGTCCAGGACTTAATCAGCAGTACTTC. Amino acid sequence: CASSPGLNQQYF.

V usage is TRBV6-2 or TRBV6-3 and J usage is TRBJ2-1, with no clear D. The V gene lost 2 bases and the J gene lost 9 bases, with 14 bases spanning the gap. In germline, CDR1 is MNHEY, CDR2 SVGEGT. The CDR3 contains 14 residues. The CDR3 DNA reads as TGTGCCAGCAGTTACGGGGTACGGCTGAGTGAGCAGTTCTTC. Translated, it gives CASSYGVRLSEQFF.

J is TRBJ2-2 and V is TRBV19; D is perhaps TRBD2 (5 bases). The CDR3 is 14 residues long. The V and J ends lost 2 bases and 5 bases respectively, with 9 bases between them. Looked up from germline, CDR1 is LNHDA and CDR2 is SQIVND (reference sequence). CDR3 coding DNA: TGTGCCAGTAGTATACCCACGGGGACCGGGGAGCTGTTTTTT. This sequence encodes CASSIPTGTGELFF. The entire variable domain, with the rest obtained from reference TRBV19 and TRBJ2-2, is as follows: DGGITQSPKYLFRKEGQNVTLSCEQNLNHDAMYWYRQDPGQGLRLIYYSQIVNDFQKGDIAEGYSVSREKKESFPLTVTSAQKNPTAFYLCASSIPTGTGELFFGEGSRLTVL.

The chain joins TRBV5-4 to TRBJ2-2, with 8 bases aligning to TRBD1. The CDR3 has 15 residues. V lost 6 bases and J lost 4; bases outside the gene matches: 8. Looked up from germline, CDR1 is SGHNT and CDR2 is YYREEE (reference sequence). For the CDR3, the DNA is TGTGCCAGCACCGAGACAGGGGCAGGCACCGGGGAGCTGTTTTTT. It translates to CASTETGAGTGELFF.

The chain employs TRBV6-5 and TRBJ1-4; a possible D gene is TRBD1 (5 bases). Per germline, CDR1 MNHEY and CDR2 SVGAGI. V lost 5 bases, J lost 5 bases, and 12 bases lay in between. The CDR3 contains 14 residues. CDR3 region: CASSRTQGNEKLFF. Written as DNA, the CDR3 is TGTGCCAGCAGTAGAACCCAGGGAAATGAAAAACTGTTTTTT.

Worth noting for this clone: At the DNA level, this CDR3 is encoded by other sequences in the same sample as well. The genes are TRBV2 and TRBJ1-3; D not certain. This CDR3 contains 14 residues. CDR1 SNHLY and CDR2 FYNNEI come from the germline V gene. Trimming left V 3 bases short and J 4 bases short, with 10 bases between. This CDR3 reads CASSDRFSGNTIYF. As DNA, the CDR3 is TGTGCCAGCAGTGATCGGTTTTCCGGAAACACCATATATTTT. The complete variable domain, with remaining parts taken from reference TRBV2 and TRBJ1-3, reads EPEVTQTPSHQVTQMGQEVILRCVPISNHLYFYWYRQILGQKVEFLVSFYNNEISEKSEIFDDQFSVERPDGSNFTLKIRSTKLEDSAMYFCASSDRFSGNTIYFGEGSWLTVV.

The chain uses TRBV28 and TRBJ1-2; the D is unclear. The ends were cut back, 5 bases at V and 8 bases at J, with 12 bases in the middle. The CDR3 is 12 amino acids. Per the germline V gene, CDR1 is MDHEN and CDR2 is SYDVKM. The CDR3 spells CASSREMEGYTF. In DNA form, the CDR3 reads TGTGCCAGCAGTCGCGAGATGGAAGGCTACACCTTC.

As for this clone: Relative to the germline gene, one junction end is altered; a read error may explain this. The J gene is TRBJ2-7, the V gene TRBV6-5, with D uncertain. Per the germline V gene, CDR1 is MNHEY and CDR2 is SVGAGI. The CDR3 is 11 amino acids. This CDR3 is CASTETGPQAF. The DNA of the CDR3 is TGTGCCAGCACCGAGACCGGGCCCCAGGCCTTC.

This chain links TRBV13 with TRBJ2-5; maybe TRBD2 (5 bases). V was pared by 4 bases and J by 4 bases, with 10 bases between. CDR3 size: 13 residues. CDR1 is PRHDT, CDR2 FYEKMQ, per germline (reference sequence). DNA of the CDR3: TGTGCCAGCAGCTCCTCTCGGGGAGAGACCCAGTACTTC. Amino acid sequence: CASSSSRGETQYF.

The chain carries TRBV27 and TRBJ2-7, with 9 bases lining up with TRBD1. V was pared by 4 bases and J by 3 bases, with 4 bases of the junction left unmatched. The germline gives CDR1 MNHEY, CDR2 SMNVEV (reference sequence). There are 14 residues in the CDR3. The CDR3 loop reads CASSSHRGLYEQYF. CDR3 sequence (DNA): TGTGCCAGCAGTTCCCACAGGGGGCTCTACGAGCAGTACTTC.

The chain combines TRBV7-2 with TRBJ2-3; D is undetermined. This CDR3 has 14 residues. From germline, CDR1 is SGHTA and CDR2 FQGNSA. The V and J ends lost 1 base and 1 base respectively, with 6 bases between them. Here the CDR3 reads CASSLVFGTDTQYF. CDR3 nucleotide sequence: TGTGCCAGCAGCTTAGTTTTTGGCACAGATACGCAGTATTTT.

The chain is built from TRBV6-6 and TRBJ2-6; 7 bases match TRBD2. CDR3 length equals 14 residues. V gave up 10 bases and J gave up 0 bases; unmatched junction bases: 3. Looked up from germline, CDR1 is MNHNY and CDR2 is SVGAGI (reference sequence). CDR3 region: CAISGGSGANVLTF. The CDR3 region has the DNA TGTGCCATTTCGGGGGGCTCTGGGGCCAACGTCCTGACTTTC.

This CDR3 is CASSPSKNTEAFF. CDR3 coding DNA: TGCGCCAGCAGCCCCAGTAAGAACACTGAAGCTTTCTTT. The rearrangement links TRBV5-1 to TRBJ1-1; D gene uncertain. CDR1 is SGHRS, CDR2 YFSETQ, per germline. V lost 4 bases, J lost 1 base, and 8 bases lay in between. The length of the CDR3 is 13 residues. The full variable domain, with the rest looked up from reference TRBV5-1 and TRBJ1-1, is KAGVTQTPRYLIKTRGQQVTLSCSPISGHRSVSWYQQTPGQGLQFLFEYFSETQRNKGNFPGRFSGRQFSNSRSEMNVSTLELGDSALYLCASSPSKNTEAFFGQGTRLTVV.

V usage is TRBV6-2 or TRBV6-3 and J usage is TRBJ2-6; 7 positions match TRBD1. This CDR3 spans 18 amino acids. CDR1 is MNHEY, CDR2 SVGEGT, per germline. With 2 bases clipped from V and 3 bases from J, the junction kept 10 bases outside the gene matches. This chain's CDR3 is CASSYAGGKTGGANVLTF. The CDR3 nucleotides read TGTGCCAGCAGTTACGCAGGGGGTAAAACGGGTGGGGCCAACGTCCTGACTTTC.

The V gene is TRBV28, the J gene TRBJ1-6, with D possibly matching TRBD1 (6 bases). V was clipped by 5 bases and J by 7 bases, with 21 bases between them. Germline assignment: CDR1 MDHEN and CDR2 SYDVKM. This CDR3 has 17 residues. The CDR3 sequence is CASSTPQGLVGNSPLHF. CDR3 nucleotides: TGTGCCAGCAGTACTCCACAGGGTTTAGTTGGGAATTCACCCCTCCACTTT.

The genes are TRBV7-3 and TRBJ2-1, with TRBD2 matching 8 bases. The germline V gene has CDR1 SGHTA and CDR2 FQGTGA. The CDR3 has 16 residues. V was pared by 0 bases and J by 4 bases, with 5 bases of the junction left unmatched. The CDR3 DNA sequence: TGTGCCAGCAGCTTAACTCTAGCGGGTGGTTACAATGAGCAGTTCTTC. This gives the protein CASSLTLAGGYNEQFF.

The V call is TRBV28, the J call TRBJ1-2; possibly TRBD1 for D (6 bases). The V gene lost 1 base and the J gene lost 7 bases, with 13 bases spanning the gap. The CDR3 consists of 14 residues. Germline CDR1 MDHEN, CDR2 SYDVKM. The CDR3 here is CASSLYPGAGGYTF. CDR3 DNA: TGTGCCAGCAGTTTATATCCGGGGGCAGGTGGCTACACCTTC.

This clone was recorded once. The rearrangement joins TRBV7-3 to TRBJ2-2; perhaps D is TRBD1 or TRBD2 (5 bases each). Trimming took off 4 bases at V and 4 bases at J, with 16 bases between the two ends. The CDR3 runs to 16 residues. Germline-derived CDR1 and CDR2 are SGHTA and FQGTGA. CDR3 sequence reads: CASSSVRGRGTGELFF. In nucleotides, the CDR3 is TGTGCCAGCAGCTCGGTTCGGGGCAGAGGCACCGGGGAGCTGTTTTTT.

The chain recombines TRBV7-2 with TRBJ2-6; 8 bases are shared with TRBD1. This CDR3 is 18 amino acids long. V shed 5 bases and J 1 base; nucleotides not matched to a gene: 10. Germline CDR1 SGHTA, CDR2 FQGNSA. CDR3 residues: CASSPQGGQVSGANVLTF. The DNA of the CDR3 is TGTGCCAGCAGCCCCCAGGGGGGACAGGTTTCTGGGGCCAACGTCCTGACTTTC. The whole variable domain, remainder taken from reference TRBV7-2 and TRBJ2-6, is GAGVSQSPSNKVTEKGKDVELRCDPISGHTALYWYRQSLGQGLEFLIYFQGNSAPDKSGLPSDRFSAERTGGSVSTLTIQRTQQEDSAVYLCASSPQGGQVSGANVLTFGAGSRLTVL.

The genes are TRBV4-1 and TRBJ1-2; D uncertain. The CDR3 consists of 17 residues. Trimming removed 1 base at V and 1 base at J, with 16 bases between. The germline V gene has CDR1 MGHRA and CDR2 YSYEKL. CDR3 protein: CASSQVVADGFNYGYTF. The CDR3 nucleotides read TGCGCCAGCAGCCAAGTCGTCGCGGACGGTTTTAACTATGGCTACACCTTC.

CDR3 bases: TGTGCCAGCAGTCCTGGACAGTGGGACTCTGAAAAACTGTTTTTT. Protein: CASSPGQWDSEKLFF. V gene TRBV6-5 combines with J gene TRBJ1-4, with D perhaps TRBD1 (6 bases). From germline, CDR1 is MNHEY and CDR2 SVGAGI. This CDR3 is built from 15 residues. V was pared by 5 bases and J by 7 bases, with 17 bases between.

This clone has a count of ten or more. This chain connects TRBV18 to TRBJ1-1; TRBD1 matches at 7 bases. The CDR3 length is 15 residues. V gave up 1 base and J gave up 5 bases; unmatched junction bases: 7. The germline CDR1 and CDR2 sequences are KGHSH and LQKENI. CDR3 in amino acids: CASSPQGARGTEAFF. In DNA, the CDR3 is TGTGCCAGCTCACCACAGGGGGCGCGGGGGACTGAAGCTTTCTTT. Looking up the rest from reference TRBV18 and TRBJ1-1 gives the full variable domain: NAGVMQNPRHLVRRRGQEARLRCSPMKGHSHVYWYRQLPEEGLKFMVYLQKENIIDESGMPKERFSAEFPKEGPSILRIQQVVRGDSAAYFCASSPQGARGTEAFFGQGTRLTVV.

This clone appeared a few times. The J gene is TRBJ1-4, the V gene TRBV7-8; the D gene is possibly TRBD1 (5 bases). Germline V lookup: CDR1 SGHVS, CDR2 FQNEAQ. This CDR3 is 15 amino acids long. Trimming removed 5 bases from V and 6 bases from J, with 16 bases in between. This CDR3 is CASSLGGPGHEKLFF. The DNA of the CDR3 is TGTGCCAGCAGCCTCGGTGGCCCAGGGCATGAAAAACTGTTTTTT.

In nucleotides, the CDR3 is TGTGCCAGCAGCTTGGGTAGGGAGGTTTACCAAGAGACCCAGTACTTC. Protein: CASSLGREVYQETQYF. The J gene is TRBJ2-5, the V gene TRBV7-9, with D maybe TRBD2 (6 bases). The CDR3 has 16 residues. From germline, CDR1 is SEHNR and CDR2 FQNEAQ (reference sequence). The V end lost 3 bases, the J end lost 0 bases, and 14 bases lay between the germline ends.

The chain couples TRBV29-1 to TRBJ2-3, with 10 bases aligning to TRBD2. The V gene's germline CDR1 is SQVTM and CDR2 ANQGSEA. V shed 8 bases and J 2 bases; nucleotides not matched to a gene: 7. The CDR3 has 14 amino acids. CDR3 loop: CSSQRGGLTDTQYF. Written as DNA, the CDR3 is TGCAGCTCACAGCGGGGGGGCCTCACAGATACGCAGTATTTT.

V and J are TRBV2 and TRBJ2-3; D gene ambiguous. Trimming left V 4 bases short and J 4 bases short, with 12 bases between. The length of the CDR3 is 14 residues. CDR1 and CDR2 (germline): SNHLY, FYNNEI. This CDR3 is CASSVSFTPDTQYF. The DNA for the CDR3 is TGTGCCAGCAGTGTAAGCTTCACGCCAGATACGCAGTATTTT.

This chain connects TRBV27 to TRBJ2-2; the D is unclear. Germline-derived CDR1 and CDR2 are MNHEY and SMNVEV (reference sequence). Deletions cut 0 bases from V and 5 bases from J, with 19 bases between. This CDR3 region has 18 residues. DNA of the CDR3: TGTGCCAGCAGTTTATCCGGTCGACAACGGTTGAGAACCGGGGAGCTGTTTTTT. The encoded protein is CASSLSGRQRLRTGELFF.

The V call is TRBV18, the J call TRBJ2-1; 8 nucleotides line up with TRBD2. Trimming took 3 bases from V and 3 from J; bases not matched to a gene: 13. Germline CDR1 reads KGHSH; CDR2 reads LQKENI. CDR3 size: 18 residues. CDR3 sequence reads: CASSPNSLGGARYNEQFF. The CDR3, as DNA: TGTGCCAGCTCACCCAACTCTCTCGGGGGGGCCCGCTACAATGAGCAGTTCTTC.